This T cell receptor (beta chain) stems from a study of early T cells in non-severe SARS-CoV-2 infection. As for the study in general: It was bulk RNA from unsorted whole blood that was sequenced, and the chains were unpaired.

In its sample, this clonotype was seen many times. Its antigen is not known. In the library, individual cDNA molecules carried attached unique molecular identifiers. TCRdb reanalysed the 5' RACE reads using MiXCR and keeps one entry per CDR3 protein. The sample lists over 25,000 distinct CDR3 sequences, approximately 4.2% occurring once. The CDR3 extends over 16 amino acids. Germline assignment: CDR1 SGHVS and CDR2 FQNEAQ. Between the trimmed V and J ends, which lost 2 bases and 0 bases, there was a span of 10 bases. Notes on the study in general: Sequences matched to VDJdb favored anti-spike CD8 responses, while private and CD4 specificities were missed.

The clonotype originates from an adult who was a healthcare worker with PCR-confirmed SARS-CoV-2 infection or an uninfected control (not recorded which). Input material: whole blood. The V and J genes are TRBV7-8 and TRBJ2-2; no firm D call. CDR3 region: CASSLFRPPNTGELFF. CDR3 DNA: TGTGCCAGCAGCTTATTTCGTCCCCCGAACACCGGGGAGCTGTTTTTT.